Here is one T cell receptor (beta chain) with its context. No cognate antigen has been identified for it. No much larger clonotype is one base removed from it; base qualities were not supplied. This entry comes from a study of shared clonotypes between healthy human individuals (TCRdb year 2020). For context, the study as a whole: A couple of women and a few men aged 18 to 49 years were included in the cohort. Between about 0.9 and 10 billion PBMCs per donor were obtained by leukapheresis. To increase sequencing depth and limit assay-specific biases, TCR repertoire library preparation and sequencing were carried out by different laboratories using diverse techniques. For each donor, three plates each were used for CD4 naive and CD4 memory, two plates were used for CD8 naive, and one plate was used for CD8 memory. Blood TCR repertoires of five healthy adults were deeply sequenced to estimate repertoire size and the extent of clonotype sharing between individuals.

Using the deep immunoSEQ assay, TCR CDR3 regions were amplified from genomic DNA by multiplex PCR. Genomic DNA extracted from each cell subset was distributed evenly over all wells of several immunoSEQ 96-well plates, and each plate served as one replicate. For sorted subsets, each replicate PCR was loaded with roughly 190 ng genomic DNA, equivalent to 30,000 or so T cell genomes. The purified libraries were quantified using a Qubit 3.0 fluorometer, sized with a Bioanalyzer 2100, and then quantified again using the KAPA Library Quantification kit. Each immunoSEQ 96-well plate was sequenced on its own single-read 150-cycle Illumina NextSeq 550 flow cell. Per the original workflow: Because the immunoSEQ output included only junctional sequences and no quality scores, the filtering could not be the same as the filtering used for full-length reads. To assign V/J genes and CDR3, sequences were annotated against IMGT germline references using PyIR, a Python wrapper for IgBLAST v1.9. Reads were filtered out if the reads had weak V/J assignments (E-value above 1e-6), no CDR3, stop codons, out-of-frame junctions, or ambiguous translated residues. A V3J clonotype was defined by an identical inferred V gene, J gene, and CDR3 amino acid sequence. To compute the percentage overlap between repertoires, the number of shared unique clonotypes was divided by the size of the smaller repertoire. Richness of each repertoire was evaluated using RTK rarefaction, the Chao1 estimator, and Recon v2.1 estimates of unobserved clonotypes. OLGA was used to compute generation probabilities for all TCRbeta clonotypes that the gDNA method yielded from a few donors. TCRdb mirrors the immuneACCESS table, restricted to in-frame sequences. Some clones are absent from its copies; in checked studies, under half trace to an unresolved V gene, and the reason for the others is unknown. That table gives V, J and clone size, and the DNA gave D and trimming. The sample table records around 1.5 million clones; approximately 98% of these occur just once. About 0.4% of the sample is held by the ten biggest clonotypes.

Based on the germline V gene (reference sequence), the CDR1 and CDR2 sequences are MNHEY and SMNVEV. The CDR3 contains 13 residues, cysteine and phenylalanine counted. Solely the CDR3 DNA is kept, with 39 bases framed from the first base. V is pared back by 5 bases and J by 6 bases, with 12 bases lying between the germline termini. The donors were healthy, HIV-negative adults who had no recently reported acute infections or vaccinations. All donors were Caucasian adults living in Nashville, Tennessee, USA. CD4+ T cells were enriched by magnetic negative selection, after which naive cells were positively selected on CD45RA and the negative fraction was taken as the memory subset. Blood was collected by leukapheresis, and PBMCs were isolated by Ficoll-Histopaque density gradient centrifugation and then cryopreserved in liquid nitrogen vapor phase. Purity and quantity of every magnetically sorted T cell population were checked by analytical flow cytometry. Genomic DNA was isolated from each sorted fraction and quantified by UV absorbance on a Nanodrop 2000c.

Results the study describes overall, beyond this receptor: Naive subsets generally had larger estimated clonotype richness than memory subsets. Only blood was sampled, and tissue TCR repertoires likely differ from those in blood. Sharing across several donors was observed for approximately 5% of naive CD4, under 4% of naive CD8, roughly 2.3% of memory CD4, and approximately 0.41% of memory CD8 clonotypes. Because the study included a small number of donors, the genetic and exposure-history diversity represented was limited. Pairwise subsampling led to the expectation that sequencing depth would affect the degree of clonotype sharing among donors. Higher generation probabilities were observed for clonotypes shared by all four sorted-subset donors than for non-shared clonotypes. Rarefaction of sorted-subset datasets indicated incomplete sequencing despite the large sequencing depth.

The receptor chain draws on TRBV27 and TRBJ2-3, with the D gene too uncertain to name. Input material: naive CD4+ T cells sorted from blood. According to the study, the label for this sample's cell subset or site signals: CD45RA+ positively selected. The receptor was isolated from a man younger than 40 in good health. The nucleotide sequence is given as TGTGCCAGCAGTGGCGGCGTGATGGATACGCAGTATTTT. Its protein reads: CASSGGVMDTQYF.